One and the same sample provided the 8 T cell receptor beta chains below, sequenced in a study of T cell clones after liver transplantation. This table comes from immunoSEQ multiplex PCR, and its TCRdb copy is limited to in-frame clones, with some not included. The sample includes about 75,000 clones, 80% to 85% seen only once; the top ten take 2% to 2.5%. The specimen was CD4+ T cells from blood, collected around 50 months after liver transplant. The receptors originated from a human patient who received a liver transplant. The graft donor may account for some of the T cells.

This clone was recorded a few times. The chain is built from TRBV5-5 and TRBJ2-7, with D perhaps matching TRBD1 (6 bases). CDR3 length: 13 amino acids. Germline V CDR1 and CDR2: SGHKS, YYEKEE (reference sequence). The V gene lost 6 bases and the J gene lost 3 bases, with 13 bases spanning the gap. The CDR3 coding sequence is TGTGCCAGCACTCGAACAGGGCTCTACGAGCAGTACTTC. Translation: CASTRTGLYEQYF.

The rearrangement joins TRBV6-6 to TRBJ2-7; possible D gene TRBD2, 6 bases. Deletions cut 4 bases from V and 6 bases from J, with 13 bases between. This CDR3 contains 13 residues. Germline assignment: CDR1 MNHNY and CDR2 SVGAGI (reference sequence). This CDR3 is CASSFPGGVEQYF. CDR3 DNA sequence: TGTGCCAGCAGTTTCCCAGGCGGGGTCGAGCAGTACTTC.

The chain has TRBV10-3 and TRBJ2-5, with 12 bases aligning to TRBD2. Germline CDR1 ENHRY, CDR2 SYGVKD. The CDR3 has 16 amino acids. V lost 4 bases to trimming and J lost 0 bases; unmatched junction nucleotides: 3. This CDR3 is CAISGRTSGDQETQYF. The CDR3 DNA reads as TGTGCCATCAGTGGGAGGACTAGCGGGGACCAAGAGACCCAGTACTTC.

The CDR3 reads CASRIRAPAHQPQHF. The CDR3 nucleotides are TGTGCCAGCAGAATCCGGGCCCCAGCGCATCAGCCCCAGCATTTT. J is TRBJ1-5 and V is TRBV28; D is uncertain. This CDR3 contains 15 residues. Between the trimmed V and J ends, which lost 6 bases and 5 bases, there was a span of 17 bases. Germline V gene lookup returns CDR1 MDHEN and CDR2 SYDVKM. Full variable domain (remainder filled in from reference TRBV28 and TRBJ1-5): DVKVTQSSRYLVKRTGEKVFLECVQDMDHENMFWYRQDPGLGLRLIYFSYDVKMKEKGDIPEGYSVSREKKERFSLILESASTNQTSMYLCASRIRAPAHQPQHFGDGTRLSIL.

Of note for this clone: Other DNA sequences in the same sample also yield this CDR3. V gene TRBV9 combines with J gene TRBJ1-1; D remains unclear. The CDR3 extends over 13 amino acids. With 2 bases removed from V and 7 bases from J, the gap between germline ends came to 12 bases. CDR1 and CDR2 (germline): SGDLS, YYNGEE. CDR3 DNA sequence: TGTGCCAGCAGCGTGTTGGGCGACGGTGAAGCTTTCTTT. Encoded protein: CASSVLGDGEAFF.

CDR3 in amino acids: CASSAAGTGELFF. In nucleotides, the CDR3 is TGTGCCAGCAGCGCCGCGGGGACCGGGGAGCTGTTTTTT. J is TRBJ2-2 and V is TRBV9, with a tentative D call TRBD2 (6 bases). Germline V lookup: CDR1 SGDLS, CDR2 YYNGEE. CDR3 length equals 13 residues. V was shortened by 3 bases and J by 5 bases, with 8 bases between the two germline ends.

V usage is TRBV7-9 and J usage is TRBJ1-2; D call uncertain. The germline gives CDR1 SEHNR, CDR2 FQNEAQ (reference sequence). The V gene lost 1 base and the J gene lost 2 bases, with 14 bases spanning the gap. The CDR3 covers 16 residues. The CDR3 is CASSLERLAGNYGYTF. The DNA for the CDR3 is TGTGCCAGCAGCTTAGAACGGCTGGCAGGCAACTATGGCTACACCTTC.

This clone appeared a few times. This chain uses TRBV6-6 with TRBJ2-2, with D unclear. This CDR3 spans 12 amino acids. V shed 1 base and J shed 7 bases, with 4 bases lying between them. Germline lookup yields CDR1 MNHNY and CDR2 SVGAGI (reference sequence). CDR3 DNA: TGTGCCAGCAGTTACTTTGGCGGGGAGCTGTTTTTT. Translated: CASSYFGGELFF.